This T cell receptor beta chain was captured in a study of CD4+ T cells in melanoma. General study points: Reportedly, melanoma neoantigen-specific CD4+ T cells showed varied differentiation states. CD8+ T cell, macrophage and B cell function reportedly correlated with neoantigen-specific CD4+ T cells.

Repertoires were generated with immunoSEQ multiplex PCR, while TCRdb's copy carries only in-frame clones and drops some. The sample shows approximately 110,000 clones, roughly 90% of them seen only once. CDR3 length: 14 residues. V shed 5 bases and J shed 5 bases, with 15 bases lying between them. Germline lookup yields CDR1 MNHNS and CDR2 SASEGT. On this clone itself: Its antigen is still unknown.

The chain joins TRBV6-1 to TRBJ1-1, with a possible D match to TRBD1 (5 bases). This clonotype was obtained from a human donor with melanoma. The sample comprised peripheral blood. This CDR3 reads CASSPDGARTEAFF. The CDR3, as DNA: TGTGCCAGCAGTCCTGACGGGGCGCGAACTGAAGCTTTCTTT.